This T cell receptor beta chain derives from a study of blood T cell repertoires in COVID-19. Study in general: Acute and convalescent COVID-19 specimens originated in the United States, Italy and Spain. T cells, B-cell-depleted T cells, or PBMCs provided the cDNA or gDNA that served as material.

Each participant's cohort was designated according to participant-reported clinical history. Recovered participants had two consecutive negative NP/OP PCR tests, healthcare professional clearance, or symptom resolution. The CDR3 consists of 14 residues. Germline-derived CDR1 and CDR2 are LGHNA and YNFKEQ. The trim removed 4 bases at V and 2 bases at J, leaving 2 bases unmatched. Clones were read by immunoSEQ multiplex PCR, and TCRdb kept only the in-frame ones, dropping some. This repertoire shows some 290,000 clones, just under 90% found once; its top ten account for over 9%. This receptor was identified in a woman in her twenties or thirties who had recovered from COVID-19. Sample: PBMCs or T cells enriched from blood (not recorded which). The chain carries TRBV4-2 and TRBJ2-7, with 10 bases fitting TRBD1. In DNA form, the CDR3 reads TGTGCCAGCAGCCTCGGACAGGGGGCCTACGAGCAGTACTTC. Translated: CASSLGQGAYEQYF.